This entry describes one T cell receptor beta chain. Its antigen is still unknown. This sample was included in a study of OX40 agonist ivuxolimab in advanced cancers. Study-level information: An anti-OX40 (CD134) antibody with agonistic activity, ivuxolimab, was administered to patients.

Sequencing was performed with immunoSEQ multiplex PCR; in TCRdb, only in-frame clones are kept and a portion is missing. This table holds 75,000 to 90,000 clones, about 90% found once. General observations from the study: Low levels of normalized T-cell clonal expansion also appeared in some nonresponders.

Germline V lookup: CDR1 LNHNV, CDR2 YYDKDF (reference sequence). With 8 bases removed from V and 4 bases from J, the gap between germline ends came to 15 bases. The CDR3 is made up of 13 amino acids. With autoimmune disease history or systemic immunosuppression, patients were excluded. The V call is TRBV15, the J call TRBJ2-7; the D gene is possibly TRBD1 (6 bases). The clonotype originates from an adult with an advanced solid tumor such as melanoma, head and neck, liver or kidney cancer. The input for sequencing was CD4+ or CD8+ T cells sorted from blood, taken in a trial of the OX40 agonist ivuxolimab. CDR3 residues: CATSEGQKYEQYF. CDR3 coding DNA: TGTGCCACCTCCGAGGGACAAAAGTACGAGCAGTACTTC.